This T cell receptor (beta chain) is drawn from a study of blood T cell repertoires in COVID-19. TCRdb's copy holds only in-frame clones and misses some; the assay was immunoSEQ multiplex PCR. The sample contains 35,000 to 50,000 clones, about four fifths of which appear only once. CDR3 length: 16 amino acids. The germline V gene has CDR1 SGHNT and CDR2 YENEEA. Trimming took 5 bases from V and 4 from J; bases not matched to a gene: 10. This clonotype was sampled from a woman aged 80 or over with acute or convalescent COVID-19. The chain carries TRBV11-3 and TRBJ1-1; 10 positions match TRBD1. The sample taken for sequencing was peripheral blood. As DNA, the CDR3 is TGTGCCAGCAGCCCTAGACAGGGGGCGCGCGGCACTGAAGCTTTCTTT. The encoded protein is CASSPRQGARGTEAFF.